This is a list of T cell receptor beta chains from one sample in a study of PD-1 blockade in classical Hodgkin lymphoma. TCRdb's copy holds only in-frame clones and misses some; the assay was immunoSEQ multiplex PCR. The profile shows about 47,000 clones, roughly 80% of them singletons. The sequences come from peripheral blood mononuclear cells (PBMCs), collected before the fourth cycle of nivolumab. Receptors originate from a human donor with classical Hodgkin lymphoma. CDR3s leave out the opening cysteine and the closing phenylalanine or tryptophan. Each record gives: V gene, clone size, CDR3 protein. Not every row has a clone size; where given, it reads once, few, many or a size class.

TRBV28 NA ASSPTGAGRSNQPQH
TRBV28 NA ASSPLGGLQPQH
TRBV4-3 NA ASSRGGGNKADTQY
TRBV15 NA ATSRVGTGRNEKLF
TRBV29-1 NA SVLLGTNYGYT
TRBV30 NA AWSAPGANYGYT
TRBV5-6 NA ASSWDQRSSYNEQF
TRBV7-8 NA ASSLRQATYEQY
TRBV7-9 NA ASSATSGGYNEQF
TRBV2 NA ASSAGELHYNEQF
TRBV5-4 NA TSSRGRSQETQY
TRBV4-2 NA ASSRETSVYNEQF
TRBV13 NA ASSWARANEQF
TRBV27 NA ASSLSILRGRGYT
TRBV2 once ASSEVVDSRNQPQH
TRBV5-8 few ASSLNRGDEQY
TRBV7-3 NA ASSPGGTYEQY
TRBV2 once ASSYIEQY
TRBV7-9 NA ASSLEFPTSGIRQY
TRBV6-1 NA ASSEKLREAGYQETQY
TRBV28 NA ASSLGGSGDYGYT
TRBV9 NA ASSGPGLAGAGEQF
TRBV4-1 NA ASSQDSNQPQH
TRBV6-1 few ASSYDTYEQY
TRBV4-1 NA ASSQDGVSGGAYEQY
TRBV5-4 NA ASSPGRANTEAF
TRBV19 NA ASNHQPYNEQF
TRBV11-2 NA ASSLNPRRQF
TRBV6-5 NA ASSYSLARETQY
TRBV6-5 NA ASRPDSRESYEQY
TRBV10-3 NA AISGTGTETAF